This is a list of T cell receptor beta chains from one sample in a study of T cell repertoires in cytomegalovirus infection. Via MiXCR, TCRdb re-called the reads, giving one row per CDR3 protein. Found here are around 440,000 distinct CDR3 sequences, approximately 10% of them singletons; the top ten hold around 9.6%. Sequenced: PBMCs. The receptors originated from a human donor in good health (CMV status not recorded). Some clones in this sample may be carry-over from other donors' samples. The CDR3 runs from the conserved cysteine through the conserved F or W. Fields, in order: J gene, clone size, V gene, D gene, CDR3 length, CDR3 DNA, CDR3 protein. D genes are given only for firm matches. Rows give clone size only sometimes, using once, few, many, or a class for an expanded clone.

TRBJ1-2 NA TRBV28 NA 14 TGTGCCAGCAGTTTTCGGAGGGGAAACTATGGCTACACCTTC CASSFRRGNYGYTF
TRBJ2-1 many TRBV5-5 TRBD2 14 TGTGCCAGCAGCTTGGAGCTAGCGGGAGACGAGCAGTTCTTC CASSLELAGDEQFF
TRBJ1-5 NA TRBV20-1 NA 14 TGCAGTGCTAGAGCGGGGGAGGGACTTTTGCCCCAGCATTTT CSARAGEGLLPQHF
TRBJ2-4 many TRBV7-9 NA 15 TGTGCCAGCAGCCCCCCGGGGACGGTTAAAAACATTCAGTACTTC CASSPPGTVKNIQYF
TRBJ1-1 many TRBV6-1 NA 14 TGTGCCAGCAGCGTCGACCGTTTGGGTACTGAAGCTTTCTTT CASSVDRLGTEAFF
TRBJ1-6 few TRBV7-9 NA 19 TGTGCCAGCAGCTTCTCGGACAGCCTTCTAACTTCCTATAATTCACCCCTCCACTTT CASSFSDSLLTSYNSPLHF
TRBJ1-5 many TRBV10-3 TRBD1 15 TGTGCCATCAGTGAAGGGACAGGGTTCGGCCAGCCCCAGCATTTT CAISEGTGFGQPQHF
TRBJ2-7 many TRBV5-5 NA 15 TGTGCCAGCAGCCGGGACAATAAGCTCTCCTACGAGCAGTACTTC CASSRDNKLSYEQYF
TRBJ1-1 few TRBV25-1 TRBD1 13 TGTGCCAGCAGTGGACAGGGGTGGACTGAAGCTTTCTTT CASSGQGWTEAFF
TRBJ2-3 NA TRBV20-1 TRBD2 15 TGCAGTGCTGAGGGACTAGCGGGCCTCACAGATACGCAGTATTTT CSAEGLAGLTDTQYF
TRBJ2-7 NA TRBV28 NA 12 TGTGCCAGCAGTTCACAGATCTTCGAGCAGTACTTC CASSSQIFEQYF
TRBJ1-5 many TRBV27 TRBD1 14 TGTGCCAGCACCGCGGACAGGGCAAATCAGCCCCAGCATTTT CASTADRANQPQHF
TRBJ2-1 many TRBV11-3 NA 15 TGTGCCAGCAGCGCTCGTGGGCCGAGGGACAATGAGCAGTTCTTC CASSARGPRDNEQFF
TRBJ2-3 many TRBV28 NA 14 TGTGCCAGCAGCTCCCCCACAAACACAGATACGCAGTATTTT CASSSPTNTDTQYF
TRBJ2-1 few TRBV7-9 NA 14 TGTGCCAGCTCCCCGAGGGTCTCCTACAATGAGCAGTTCTTC CASSPRVSYNEQFF
TRBJ1-4 once TRBV6-1 NA 16 TGTGCCAGCAGTGATGAGGAGGGCGCAACTAATAAAAAACTGTTTTTT CASSDEEGATNKKLFF
TRBJ2-7 many TRBV23-1 TRBD2 17 TGCGCCAGCAGTCAATCGGCTAGCGGGGGAAGCTCCTACGAGCAGTACTTC CASSQSASGGSSYEQYF
TRBJ1-2 NA TRBV28 NA 13 TGTGCCAGCAGTTTTTCAGCAAACTATGGCTACACCTTC CASSFSANYGYTF
TRBJ2-1 many TRBV10-3 TRBD1 13 TGTGCCATCAGTCGGGACAGGGAAAATGAGCAGTTCTTC CAISRDRENEQFF
TRBJ2-7 many TRBV11-2 TRBD1 13 TGTGCCAGCAGCTGGGACAGAATCTACGAGCAGTACTTC CASSWDRIYEQYF
TRBJ2-1 many TRBV11-3 NA 13 TGTGCCAGCAGCTTAGGCCGGTACAATGAGCAGTTCTTC CASSLGRYNEQFF
TRBJ1-5 many TRBV7-8 NA 11 TGTGCCAGCAGCACACAGGGACCCCAGCATTTT CASSTQGPQHF
TRBJ1-2 many TRBV3-1 NA 14 TGTGCCAGCAGCCAAGCCACAGCTAACTATGGCTACACCTTC CASSQATANYGYTF
TRBJ1-2 once TRBV7-1 NA 14 TGTGCCAGCAGCCCCGATAGTAGGAACTATGGCTACACCTTC CASSPDSRNYGYTF
TRBJ1-1 many TRBV7-6 TRBD1 14 TGTGCCAGCAGCTACACAGGGGGCACAACTGAAGCTTTCTTT CASSYTGGTTEAFF
TRBJ2-7 few TRBV12-3/TRBV12-4 TRBD2 14 TGTGCCAGCAGCAAAGCTAGCGGGAGCTACGAGCAGTACTTC CASSKASGSYEQYF
TRBJ2-1 NA TRBV10-3 TRBD2 16 TGTGCCATCATGAGGACTAGCGGGAGCTCCTACAATGAGCAGTTCTTC CAIMRTSGSSYNEQFF
TRBJ2-2 many TRBV6-2/TRBV6-3 NA 16 TGTGCCAGCAGTTACGGCAGGGCCTCGAACACCGGGGAGCTGTTTTTT CASSYGRASNTGELFF
TRBJ1-6 few TRBV5-4 NA 14 TGTGCCAGCAGCCTGGAGCTACTTGGGTCACCCCTCCACTTT CASSLELLGSPLHF
TRBJ2-3 many TRBV28 TRBD2 15 TGTGCCAGCAGTTCGTCACTAGCGGTGGTTAGGACGCAGTATTTT CASSSSLAVVRTQYF
TRBJ2-7 NA TRBV28 NA 13 TGTGCCAGCAGAATCTCCGAAGCGGCCAAGCAGTACTTC CASRISEAAKQYF
TRBJ2-7 many TRBV5-6 NA 12 TGTGCCAGCAGCCAAGACAACTACGAGCAGTACTTC CASSQDNYEQYF
TRBJ1-1 many TRBV2 NA 15 TGTGCCAGCAGGGTCTTTGGAGCGGGGAACACTGAAGCTTTCTTT CASRVFGAGNTEAFF
TRBJ2-5 many TRBV6-1 NA 14 TGTGCCATCCGTCTGGGCATGACGAAAGAGACCCAGTACTTC CAIRLGMTKETQYF
TRBJ1-5 many TRBV12-3/TRBV12-4 NA 18 TGTGCCAGCAGTTCTTCATACAGGACAGAGTTCTACAATCAGCCCCAGCATTTT CASSSSYRTEFYNQPQHF
TRBJ2-3 NA TRBV15 NA 14 TGTGCCACCAGCTTCAGGGAAGACACAGATACGCAGTATTTT CATSFREDTDTQYF
TRBJ1-6 many TRBV12-3/TRBV12-4 NA 14 TGTGCCAGCAGGACGACAGGTTCCAATTCACCCCTCCACTTT CASRTTGSNSPLHF
TRBJ1-3 many TRBV12-5 NA 14 TGTGCTAGCGCAGCTGGAGATTCTGGAAACACCATATATTTT CASAAGDSGNTIYF
TRBJ2-1 many TRBV28 NA 14 TGTGCCAGCAGTTTAGTTCGGGGGAACAATGAGCAGTTCTTC CASSLVRGNNEQFF
TRBJ1-2 few TRBV10-2 NA 13 TGCGCCAGCAGTGAGTACGCCTTATATGGCTACACCTTC CASSEYALYGYTF
TRBJ2-1 many TRBV24-1 NA 18 TGTGCCACCAGTGAGGGTCGCAGTAGTGGGACACTCTACAATGAGCAGTTCTTC CATSEGRSSGTLYNEQFF
TRBJ1-6 many TRBV7-8 NA 15 TGTGCCAGCAGCTCGCTTCCGGGTCACGTTTCACCCCTCCACTTT CASSSLPGHVSPLHF
TRBJ2-7 NA TRBV27 TRBD2 14 TGTGCCAGCAGTTTAGGGAGGGTTTTCGCCGAGCAGTACTTC CASSLGRVFAEQYF
TRBJ2-7 many TRBV18 TRBD1 14 TGTGCCAGCTCACCAGACAGGGTGGCCGACGAGCAGTACTTC CASSPDRVADEQYF